A single sample gave rise to the 17 T cell receptor beta chains below, sequenced in a study of OX40 agonist ivuxolimab in advanced cancers. Produced via immunoSEQ multiplex PCR; TCRdb's table is partial and in-frame only. The data show some 55,000 clones, nearly 80% seen once. The sample consisted of CD4+ or CD8+ T cells sorted from blood, taken in a trial of the OX40 agonist ivuxolimab. The receptors come from an adult with an advanced solid tumor such as melanoma, head and neck, liver or kidney cancer.

The V call is TRBV5-4, the J call TRBJ1-1; D not resolved. Per germline, CDR1 SGHNT and CDR2 YYREEE (reference sequence). The germline V and J ends were trimmed by 4 bases and 3 bases, with 13 bases remaining between them. The CDR3 has 14 amino acids. The CDR3 here is CASSIDIRDTEAFF. DNA of the CDR3: TGTGCCAGCAGCATTGACATTCGGGACACTGAAGCTTTCTTT.

The rearrangement joins TRBV27 to TRBJ2-2; D is perhaps TRBD1 (6 bases). Between the trimmed V and J ends, which lost 5 bases and 6 bases, there was a span of 16 bases. The CDR3 runs 15 residues. Germline CDR1 and CDR2: MNHEY and SMNVEV (reference sequence). CDR3 in amino acids: CASSPAGTPPGELFF. The DNA of the CDR3 is TGTGCCAGCAGTCCTGCCGGGACACCCCCCGGGGAGCTGTTTTTT.

The chain carries TRBV5-4 and TRBJ2-1, with TRBD1 as a possible D gene (5 bases). V was shortened by 0 bases and J by 1 base, with 11 bases between the two germline ends. CDR1 is SGHNT and CDR2 is YYREEE in the germline V gene (reference sequence). The CDR3 loop spans 16 amino acids. CDR3 residues: CASSLGGLESYNEQFF. The CDR3 DNA is TGTGCCAGCAGCTTGGGGGGCTTAGAGTCCTACAATGAGCAGTTCTTC.

CDR3 nucleotide sequence: TGCGCCAGCAGTGAGAGACAGGCCAAGACCGGGGAGCTGTTTTTT. Protein product: CASSERQAKTGELFF. This chain connects TRBV10-1 to TRBJ2-2; possibly TRBD1 for D (6 bases). The V end lost 2 bases, the J end lost 5 bases, and 12 bases lay between the germline ends. CDR3 length equals 15 residues. Germline CDR1 and CDR2: WNHNN and SYGVQD (reference sequence).

The chain is built from TRBV28 and TRBJ1-4; 7 bases match TRBD1. The germline V gene has CDR1 MDHEN and CDR2 SYDVKM. V lost 7 bases, J lost 4 bases, and 18 bases stayed unmatched. The CDR3 sequence is 18 residues long. DNA for the CDR3: TGTGCCAGCAACCCATCACAGGGGCTGGGCTCAATTAATGAAAAACTGTTTTTT. Translation: CASNPSQGLGSINEKLFF.

This chain connects TRBV4-2 to TRBJ1-5, with D uncertain. Trimming pared 5 bases from V and 0 bases from J, leaving 2 bases between. This CDR3 contains 12 residues. Germline V gene data show CDR1 as LGHNA and CDR2 as YNFKEQ. The CDR3 nucleotides read TGTGCCAGCAGCGATAGCAATCAGCCCCAGCATTTT. It encodes CASSDSNQPQHF.

The chain recombines TRBV18 with TRBJ1-2, with D tentatively TRBD1 (5 bases). The ends were cut back, 6 bases at V and 0 bases at J, with 11 bases in the middle. Germline V CDR1 and CDR2: KGHSH, LQKENI. The CDR3 covers 14 residues. CDR3 coding DNA: TGTGCCAGCTCCCTGACAGCCTCTAACTATGGCTACACCTTC. This codes for CASSLTASNYGYTF.

V and J are TRBV20-1 and TRBJ2-4; TRBD2 might be the D (6 bases). V lost 8 bases, J lost 4 bases, and 9 bases lay in between. The CDR3 is 11 residues long. Looked up from germline, CDR1 is DFQATT and CDR2 is SNEGSKA (reference sequence). The CDR3 DNA sequence: TGCAGTAGCGGGCGTAAAAACATTCAGTACTTC. Translation gives CSSGRKNIQYF.

The CDR3 coding sequence is TGTGCCACCAGCAGAGATCTCGGGGCTGAAGCTTTCTTT. Protein product: CATSRDLGAEAFF. The chain combines TRBV15 with TRBJ1-1; D is unclear. In germline, CDR1 is LNHNV, CDR2 YYDKDF (reference sequence). This CDR3 spans 13 amino acids. Trimming took off 0 bases at V and 6 bases at J, with 8 bases between the two ends. The whole variable domain, filled in from reference TRBV15 and TRBJ1-1, reads DAMVIQNPRYQVTQFGKPVTLSCSQTLNHNVMYWYQQKSSQAPKLLFHYYDKDFNNEADTPDNFQSRRPNTSFCFLDIRSPGLGDTAMYLCATSRDLGAEAFFGQGTRLTVV.

The V and J genes are TRBV4-3 and TRBJ2-7; a possible D gene is TRBD2 (6 bases). Germline V gives CDR1 LGHNA, CDR2 YSLEER. The V gene lost 1 base and the J gene lost 0 bases, with 16 bases spanning the gap. The CDR3 has 17 residues. In DNA form, the CDR3 reads TGCGCCAGCAGCCAAGCCTTCCTTAGCGGAAGCTCCTACGAGCAGTACTTC. Translating it yields CASSQAFLSGSSYEQYF.

The chain joins TRBV2 to TRBJ2-1; D may be TRBD1 or TRBD2 (5 bases each). Between the trimmed V and J ends, which lost 7 bases and 6 bases, there was a span of 16 bases. CDR3 length equals 14 residues. Per germline, CDR1 SNHLY and CDR2 FYNNEI. DNA for the CDR3: TGTGCCAGCAAGGGAGTACAGGTCCTCAATGAGCAGTTCTTC. Amino acids: CASKGVQVLNEQFF.

This clone was seen more than once but under ten times. CDR3 nucleotides: TGTGCCAGCAGGAACAGGGAAGGGGGCACTGAAGCTTTCTTT. Protein sequence: CASRNREGGTEAFF. The genes are TRBV2 and TRBJ1-1; D is perhaps TRBD1 (6 bases). V shed 6 bases and J shed 4 bases, with 15 bases lying between them. The CDR3 loop spans 14 amino acids. Germline V gene data show CDR1 as SNHLY and CDR2 as FYNNEI.

This clone was seen more than once but under ten times. The chain joins TRBV10-1 to TRBJ1-1; the D is unclear. V was shortened by 3 bases and J by 0 bases, with 8 bases between the two germline ends. Germline V CDR1 and CDR2: WNHNN, SYGVQD (reference sequence). There are 14 residues in the CDR3. CDR3 residues: CASSESGVNTEAFF. In DNA, the CDR3 is TGCGCCAGCAGTGAATCAGGAGTGAACACTGAAGCTTTCTTT.

The V gene is TRBV15, the J gene TRBJ2-7, with D perhaps matching TRBD1 or TRBD2 (5 bases each). This CDR3 is 14 amino acids long. V was clipped by 5 bases and J by 6 bases, with 17 bases between them. CDR1 and CDR2 from the germline V gene are LNHNV and YYDKDF (reference sequence). The CDR3 bases are TGTGCCACCAGCTCGACGGGACGCGGTCTCGAGCAGTACTTC. It translates to CATSSTGRGLEQYF.

The chain couples TRBV7-2 to TRBJ1-5, with D uncertain. Trimming took off 4 bases at V and 4 bases at J, with 8 bases between the two ends. Germline-derived CDR1 and CDR2 are SGHTA and FQGNSA. CDR3 length: 13 amino acids. Written as DNA, the CDR3 is TGTGCCAGCAGCTCTACACTAAATCAGCCCCAGCATTTT. This gives the protein CASSSTLNQPQHF. Together with reference TRBV7-2 and TRBJ1-5, the CDR3 gives the full variable domain: GAGVSQSPSNKVTEKGKDVELRCDPISGHTALYWYRQSLGQGLEFLIYFQGNSAPDKSGLPSDRFSAERTGGSVSTLTIQRTQQEDSAVYLCASSSTLNQPQHFGDGTRLSIL.

This rearrangement joins TRBV19 to TRBJ1-2; 7 nucleotides agree with TRBD1. The V segment lost 3 bases and the J segment 4 bases; nucleotides outside the gene matches: 8. Germline CDR1 is LNHDA and CDR2 is SQIVND (reference sequence). The CDR3 loop spans 15 amino acids. CDR3 sequence: CASSILARDSYGYTF. DNA for the CDR3: TGTGCCAGTAGTATTCTGGCCCGGGACAGCTATGGCTACACCTTC. The variable domain in full, completed from reference TRBV19 and TRBJ1-2, reads DGGITQSPKYLFRKEGQNVTLSCEQNLNHDAMYWYRQDPGQGLRLIYYSQIVNDFQKGDIAEGYSVSREKKESFPLTVTSAQKNPTAFYLCASSILARDSYGYTFGSGTRLTVV.

This clone was found once. The chain couples TRBV19 to TRBJ1-1; D is uncertain. Germline V gives CDR1 LNHDA, CDR2 SQIVND (reference sequence). The CDR3 is made up of 13 amino acids. Deletions cut 4 bases from V and 1 base from J, with 7 bases between. The CDR3 is CASSNVQNTEAFF. DNA for the CDR3: TGTGCCAGTAGTAACGTCCAGAACACTGAAGCTTTCTTT.